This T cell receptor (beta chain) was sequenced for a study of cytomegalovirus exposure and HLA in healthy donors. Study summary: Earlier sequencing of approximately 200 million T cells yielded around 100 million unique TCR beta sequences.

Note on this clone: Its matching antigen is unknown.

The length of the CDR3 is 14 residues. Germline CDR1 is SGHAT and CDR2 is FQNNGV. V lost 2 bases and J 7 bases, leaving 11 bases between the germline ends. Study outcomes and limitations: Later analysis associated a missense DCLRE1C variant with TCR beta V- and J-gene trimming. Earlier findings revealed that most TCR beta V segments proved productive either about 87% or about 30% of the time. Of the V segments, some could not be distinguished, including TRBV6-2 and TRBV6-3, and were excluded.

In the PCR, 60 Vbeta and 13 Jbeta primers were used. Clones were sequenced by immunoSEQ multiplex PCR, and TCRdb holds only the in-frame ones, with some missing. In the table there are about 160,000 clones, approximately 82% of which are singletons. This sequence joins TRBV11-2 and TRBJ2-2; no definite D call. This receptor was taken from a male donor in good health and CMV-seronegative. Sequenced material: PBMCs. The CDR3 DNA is TGTGCCAGCAGCTTACACGCCTACAGCGGGGAGCTGTTTTTT. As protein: CASSLHAYSGELFF.